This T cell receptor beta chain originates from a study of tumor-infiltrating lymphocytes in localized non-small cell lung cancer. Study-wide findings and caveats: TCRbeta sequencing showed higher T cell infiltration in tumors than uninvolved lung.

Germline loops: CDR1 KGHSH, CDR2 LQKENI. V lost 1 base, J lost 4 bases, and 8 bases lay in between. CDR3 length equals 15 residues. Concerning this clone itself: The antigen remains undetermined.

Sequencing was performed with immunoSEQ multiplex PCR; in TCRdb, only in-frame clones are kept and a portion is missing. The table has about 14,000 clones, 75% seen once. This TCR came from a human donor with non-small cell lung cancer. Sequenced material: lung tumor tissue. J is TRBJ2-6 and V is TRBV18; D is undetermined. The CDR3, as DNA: TGTGCCAGCTCACCACAAGGGTCCGGGGCCAACGTCCTGACTTTC. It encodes CASSPQGSGANVLTF.